The 15 T cell receptor beta chains given below trace back to one sample, sequenced in a study of blood T cell repertoires in COVID-19. Here immunoSEQ multiplex PCR was the method, and the copy in TCRdb shows in-frame clones only, minus some. This sample has about 200,000 clones; around 90% occur once, and the top ten carry 0.45% to 0.65%. Specimen: peripheral blood. These receptors were obtained from a man over 45 with acute or convalescent COVID-19.

The chain recombines TRBV5-4 with TRBJ2-3; D might be TRBD2 (5 bases). V lost 6 bases to trimming and J lost 6 bases, with 17 bases between them. Looked up from germline, CDR1 is SGHNT and CDR2 is YYREEE (reference sequence). The CDR3 loop spans 14 amino acids. Written as DNA, the CDR3 is TGTGCCAGCACGGAGCGGTCGTCTGGGGATACGCAGTATTTT. Translated, it gives CASTERSSGDTQYF. Drawing the rest from reference TRBV5-4 and TRBJ2-3, the complete variable domain is ETGVTQSPTHLIKTRGQQVTLRCSSQSGHNTVSWYQQALGQGPQFIFQYYREEENGRGNFPPRFSGLQFPNYSSELNVNALELDDSALYLCASTERSSGDTQYFGPGTRLTVL.

V and J are TRBV6-4 and TRBJ1-2; D might be TRBD1 (6 bases). The V gene's germline CDR1 is MRHNA and CDR2 SNTAGT. There are 17 residues in the CDR3. V gave up 7 bases and J gave up 3 bases, with 24 bases separating them. The CDR3 nucleotides read TGTGCCAGCAACCCGGGGGGACACCTTCTTGCGGACTATGGCTACACCTTC. Translation gives CASNPGGHLLADYGYTF.

The genes are TRBV7-2 and TRBJ2-1; D is perhaps TRBD2 (5 bases). The V and J ends lost 1 base and 2 bases respectively, with 12 bases between them. The CDR3 has 16 amino acids. Germline V lookup: CDR1 SGHTA, CDR2 FQGNSA. The CDR3 spells CASSLDWGVAYNEQFF. The CDR3 region has the DNA TGTGCCAGCAGCTTAGACTGGGGAGTCGCCTACAATGAGCAGTTCTTC.

The chain links TRBV4-1 to TRBJ2-1, with a weak D call TRBD1 (5 bases). The CDR3 loop spans 17 amino acids. Per the germline V gene, CDR1 is MGHRA and CDR2 is YSYEKL. V lost 0 bases and J 4 bases, leaving 16 bases between the germline ends. CDR3 bases: TGCGCCAGCAGCCAAGATAAGGGGCGGACGGGTTACAATGAGCAGTTCTTC. As protein: CASSQDKGRTGYNEQFF.

The chain couples TRBV6-5 to TRBJ1-2, with 9 bases lining up with TRBD1. V dropped 6 bases and J dropped 3; count of bases not matched to a gene: 5. This CDR3 spans 14 amino acids. Germline loops: CDR1 MNHEY, CDR2 SVGAGI. The CDR3 DNA follows: TGTGCCAGCAGAAACACAGGGGGCTACTATGGCTACACCTTC. This codes for CASRNTGGYYGYTF.

This sequence joins TRBV27 and TRBJ1-6, with unresolved D. CDR1 is MNHEY and CDR2 is SMNVEV in the germline V gene (reference sequence). This CDR3 is built from 14 residues. Trimming cost V 2 bases and J 6 bases, with 8 bases left between them. The CDR3 bases are TGTGCCAGCAGTTTACGGAGGTTTAATTCACCCCTCCACTTT. Its protein is CASSLRRFNSPLHF.

The count of this clone is one. This sequence joins TRBV28 and TRBJ1-2; 7 bases line up with TRBD1. The CDR3 is made up of 14 amino acids. Germline V gene sequence: CDR1 MDHEN, CDR2 SYDVKM. Trimming at V came to 6 bases and at J to 4 bases, leaving 8 bases not matched to a gene. The CDR3, as DNA: TGTGCCAGCAGGTCCAGGGGGTTTGGCTATGGCTACACCTTC. It is translated as CASRSRGFGYGYTF.

The CDR3 sequence is CASSSRGQGASNQPQHF. In DNA, the CDR3 is TGTGCCAGCAGTTCACGGGGACAGGGGGCCAGCAATCAGCCCCAGCATTTT. The chain recombines TRBV27 with TRBJ1-5, with TRBD1 identical over 12 bases. CDR3 length equals 17 residues. Germline lookup yields CDR1 MNHEY and CDR2 SMNVEV (reference sequence). V was pared by 4 bases and J by 1 base, with 5 bases of the junction left unmatched.

Worth noting for this clone: Other DNA variants within this sample encode the same CDR3. The chain employs TRBV11-2 and TRBJ2-7; D might be TRBD1 (6 bases). The V gene's germline CDR1 is SGHAT and CDR2 FQNNGV. V was cut by 1 base and J by 4 bases, with 11 bases left in between. CDR3 length: 14 amino acids. CDR3 amino acids: CASSLGQGTYEQYF. The DNA for the CDR3 is TGTGCCAGCAGCTTAGGGCAGGGGACATACGAGCAGTACTTC.

The chain employs TRBV2 and TRBJ2-3, with TRBD2 matching over 7 bases. The CDR3 has 14 residues. J gave up 6 bases and V 6 bases, and 9 bases lay outside the gene matches. Germline lookup yields CDR1 SNHLY and CDR2 FYNNEI. The CDR3 DNA is TGTGCCAGCAGAGAGACTAGCTTCTTTGATACGCAGTATTTT. This sequence encodes CASRETSFFDTQYF.

A single count supports this clone. The chain carries TRBV18 and TRBJ2-3, with 12 bases matching TRBD2. Germline V gene lookup returns CDR1 KGHSH and CDR2 LQKENI. The CDR3 has 19 residues. The V and J ends lost 0 bases and 0 bases, in that order; junction bases with no gene match: 7. This chain's CDR3 is CASSPPGLAGGSSTDTQYF. The CDR3 coding sequence is TGTGCCAGCTCACCACCGGGACTAGCGGGTGGATCAAGCACAGATACGCAGTATTTT.

This chain connects TRBV25-1 to TRBJ2-1; possible D gene TRBD2, 5 bases. CDR1 is MGHDK, CDR2 SYGVNS, per germline. Trimming pared 6 bases from V and 2 bases from J, leaving 11 bases between. CDR3 length: 14 amino acids. This CDR3 is CASRGSGTYNEQFF. The CDR3 DNA follows: TGTGCCAGCAGGGGAAGCGGAACCTACAATGAGCAGTTCTTC.

The chain joins TRBV30 to TRBJ1-4, with no clear D. The ends were cut back, 5 bases at V and 5 bases at J, with 15 bases in the middle. Looked up from germline, CDR1 is GTSNPN and CDR2 is SVGIG (reference sequence). CDR3 length equals 14 residues. CDR3 sequence reads: CAWHSGVGNEKLFF. CDR3 in DNA: TGTGCCTGGCATTCAGGCGTTGGGAATGAAAAACTGTTTTTT.

The rearrangement links TRBV6-6 to TRBJ1-1; 10 nucleotides agree with TRBD1. The length of the CDR3 is 13 residues. The V gene's germline CDR1 is MNHNY and CDR2 SVGAGI (reference sequence). Germline trimming cut 5 bases from V and 4 bases from J; bases unmatched to any gene: 1. In nucleotides, the CDR3 is TGTGCCAGCAGTGACAGGGGGCTCACTGAAGCTTTCTTT. It codes for CASSDRGLTEAFF.

The chain is built from TRBV2 and TRBJ1-2; the D gene is possibly TRBD1 (6 bases). Germline CDR1 SNHLY, CDR2 FYNNEI. The CDR3 consists of 14 residues. Between the trimmed V and J ends, which lost 6 bases and 7 bases, there was a span of 18 bases. The CDR3 coding sequence is TGTGCCAGCAGGACAGGTTCTCGTATAGCTGGCTACACCTTC. Protein: CASRTGSRIAGYTF. Drawing the rest from reference TRBV2 and TRBJ1-2, the complete variable domain is EPEVTQTPSHQVTQMGQEVILRCVPISNHLYFYWYRQILGQKVEFLVSFYNNEISEKSEIFDDQFSVERPDGSNFTLKIRSTKLEDSAMYFCASRTGSRIAGYTFGSGTRLTVV.